This record concerns one TCR beta chain sequence. The target antigen is unknown. The source of the sample is a study of cytomegalovirus exposure and HLA in healthy donors. Study conclusions and caveats: A previous analysis found most TCR beta V segments productive roughly 87% or roughly 30% of the time. It was assumed in the presence/absence analyses that sequencing depth was roughly uniform across donors. Diagnosis of cytomegalovirus status made by the classifier reportedly showed high specificity and sensitivity. Among CMV-associated TCR beta chains, most appeared HLA-restricted in a later analysis.

The V gene's germline CDR1 is SEHNR and CDR2 FQNEAQ (reference sequence). The germline V and J ends were trimmed by 4 bases and 2 bases, with 15 bases remaining between them. This CDR3 spans 15 amino acids. 13 Jbeta primers and 60 Vbeta primers were used for the PCR. Clones were sequenced by immunoSEQ multiplex PCR, and TCRdb holds only the in-frame ones, with some missing. Of 150,000 to 200,000 clones in the sample, over 70% were seen once. The specimen sequenced was PBMCs. The chain recombines TRBV7-9 with TRBJ2-7; D may be TRBD2 (6 bases). This clonotype originated in a male donor in good health and CMV-seropositive. CDR3 protein: CASSSGEAPTYEQYF. The CDR3 bases are TGTGCCAGCAGCTCCGGGGAGGCACCGACCTACGAGCAGTACTTC.